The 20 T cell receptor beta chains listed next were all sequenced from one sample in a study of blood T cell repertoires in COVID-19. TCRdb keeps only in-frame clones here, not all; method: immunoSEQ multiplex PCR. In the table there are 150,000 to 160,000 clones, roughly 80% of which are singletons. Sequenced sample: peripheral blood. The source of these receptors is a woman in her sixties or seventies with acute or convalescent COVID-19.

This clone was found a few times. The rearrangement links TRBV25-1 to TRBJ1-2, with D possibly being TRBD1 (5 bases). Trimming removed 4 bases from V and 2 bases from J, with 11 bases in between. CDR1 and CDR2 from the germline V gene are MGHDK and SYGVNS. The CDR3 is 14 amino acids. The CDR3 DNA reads TGTGCCAGCAGTGTCAGGGATTCCAACTATGGCTACACCTTC. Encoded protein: CASSVRDSNYGYTF.

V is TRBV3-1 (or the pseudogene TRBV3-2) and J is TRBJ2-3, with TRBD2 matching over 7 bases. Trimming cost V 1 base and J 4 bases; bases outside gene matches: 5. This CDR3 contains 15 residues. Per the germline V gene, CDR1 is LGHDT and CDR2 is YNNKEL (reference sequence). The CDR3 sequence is CASSQVGEGPDTQYF. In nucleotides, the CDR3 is TGTGCCAGCAGCCAAGTGGGGGAGGGCCCAGATACGCAGTATTTT.

CDR3 residues: CSVETALFYGYTF. The CDR3 DNA sequence: TGCAGCGTTGAGACAGCACTTTTCTATGGCTACACCTTC. The chain couples TRBV29-1 to TRBJ1-2; D might be TRBD1 (5 bases). The germline V gene encodes CDR1 SQVTM and CDR2 ANQGSEA. The ends were cut back, 3 bases at V and 4 bases at J, with 12 bases in the middle. There are 13 residues in the CDR3. The whole variable domain, filled in from reference TRBV29-1 and TRBJ1-2, reads SAVISQKPSRDICQRGTSLTIQCQVDSQVTMMFWYRQQPGQSLTLIATANQGSEATYESGFVIDKFPISRPNLTFSTLTVSNMSPEDSSIYLCSVETALFYGYTFGSGTRLTVV.

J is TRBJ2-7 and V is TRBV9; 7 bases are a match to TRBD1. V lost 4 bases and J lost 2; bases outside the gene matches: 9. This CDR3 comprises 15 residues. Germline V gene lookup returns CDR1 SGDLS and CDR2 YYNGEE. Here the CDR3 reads CASSTSGQTTYEQYF. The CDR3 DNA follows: TGTGCCAGCAGCACCTCGGGACAGACTACCTACGAGCAGTACTTC. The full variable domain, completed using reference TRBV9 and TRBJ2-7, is DSGVTQTPKHLITATGQRVTLRCSPRSGDLSVYWYQQSLDQGLQFLIQYYNGEERAKGNILERFSAQQFPDLHSELNLSSLELGDSALYFCASSTSGQTTYEQYFGPGTRLTVT.

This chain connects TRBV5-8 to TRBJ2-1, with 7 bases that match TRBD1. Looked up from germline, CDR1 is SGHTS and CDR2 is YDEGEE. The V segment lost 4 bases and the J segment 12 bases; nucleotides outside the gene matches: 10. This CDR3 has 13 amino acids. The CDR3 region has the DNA TGTGCCAGCAGCGCGAACCGGGACAGCTGGCAGTTCTTC. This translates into CASSANRDSWQFF.

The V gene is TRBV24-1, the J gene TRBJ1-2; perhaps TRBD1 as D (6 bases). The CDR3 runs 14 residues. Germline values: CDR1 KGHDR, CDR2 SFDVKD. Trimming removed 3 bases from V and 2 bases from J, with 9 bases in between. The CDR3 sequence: CATSDLDRNYGYTF. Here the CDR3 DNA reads TGTGCCACCAGTGATCTGGACAGAAACTATGGCTACACCTTC.

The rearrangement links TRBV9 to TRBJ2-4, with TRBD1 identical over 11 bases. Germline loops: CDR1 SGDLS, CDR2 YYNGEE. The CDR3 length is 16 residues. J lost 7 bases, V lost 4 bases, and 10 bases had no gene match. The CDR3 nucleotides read TGTGCCAGCAGCCCAGGACAGGGGGCAACCCGGAACATTCAGTACTTC. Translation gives CASSPGQGATRNIQYF.

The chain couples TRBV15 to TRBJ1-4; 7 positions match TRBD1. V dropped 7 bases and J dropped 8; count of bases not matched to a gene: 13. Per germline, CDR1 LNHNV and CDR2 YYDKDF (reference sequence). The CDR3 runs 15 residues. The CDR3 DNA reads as TGTGCCACCACAGCTCTAGACAGGGTAGGCGAAAAACTGTTTTTT. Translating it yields CATTALDRVGEKLFF.

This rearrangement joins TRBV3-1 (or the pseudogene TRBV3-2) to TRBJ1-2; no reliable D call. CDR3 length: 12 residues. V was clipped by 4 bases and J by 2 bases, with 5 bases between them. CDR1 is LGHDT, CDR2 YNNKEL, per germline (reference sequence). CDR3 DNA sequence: TGTGCCAGCAGCCGGGCGAACTATGGCTACACCTTC. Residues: CASSRANYGYTF.

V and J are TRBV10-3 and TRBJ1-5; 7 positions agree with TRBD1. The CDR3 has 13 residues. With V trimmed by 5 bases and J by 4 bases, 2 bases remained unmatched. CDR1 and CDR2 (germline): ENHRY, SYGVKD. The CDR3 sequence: CAISPTGNQPQHF. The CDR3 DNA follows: TGTGCCATCAGTCCGACAGGGAATCAGCCCCAGCATTTT.

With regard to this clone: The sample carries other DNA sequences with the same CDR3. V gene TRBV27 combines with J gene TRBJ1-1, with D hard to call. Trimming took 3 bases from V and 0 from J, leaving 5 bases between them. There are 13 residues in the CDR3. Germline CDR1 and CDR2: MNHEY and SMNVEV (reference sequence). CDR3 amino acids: CASSFRVNTEAFF. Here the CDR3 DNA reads TGTGCCAGCAGTTTTAGAGTGAACACTGAAGCTTTCTTT.

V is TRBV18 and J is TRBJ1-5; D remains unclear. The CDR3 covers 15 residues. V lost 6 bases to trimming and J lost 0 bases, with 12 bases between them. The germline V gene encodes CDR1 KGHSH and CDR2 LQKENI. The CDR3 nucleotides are TGTGCCAGCTCCGGTGAACAGTATAGCAATCAGCCCCAGCATTTT. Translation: CASSGEQYSNQPQHF.

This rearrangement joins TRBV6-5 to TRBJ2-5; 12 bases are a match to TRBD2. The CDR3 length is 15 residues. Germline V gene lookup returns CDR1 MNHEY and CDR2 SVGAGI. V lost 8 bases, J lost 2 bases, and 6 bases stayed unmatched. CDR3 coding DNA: TGTGCCAGCTCCACGGGACTAGCGGGTCAAGAGACCCAGTACTTC. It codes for CASSTGLAGQETQYF.

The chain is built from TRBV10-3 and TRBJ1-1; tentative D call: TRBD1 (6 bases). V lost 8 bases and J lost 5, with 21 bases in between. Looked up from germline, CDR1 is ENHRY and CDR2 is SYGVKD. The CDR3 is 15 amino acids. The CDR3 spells CAIGRALRGGTEAFF. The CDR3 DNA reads TGTGCCATCGGACGGGCCCTCAGGGGTGGAACTGAAGCTTTCTTT.

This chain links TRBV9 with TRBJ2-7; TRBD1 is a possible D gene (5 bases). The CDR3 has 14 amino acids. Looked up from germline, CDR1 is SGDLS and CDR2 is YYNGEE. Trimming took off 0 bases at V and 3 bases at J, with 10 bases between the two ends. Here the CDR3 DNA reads TGTGCCAGCAGCGTAGGCAGGGTTGACTACGAGCAGTACTTC. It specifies CASSVGRVDYEQYF.

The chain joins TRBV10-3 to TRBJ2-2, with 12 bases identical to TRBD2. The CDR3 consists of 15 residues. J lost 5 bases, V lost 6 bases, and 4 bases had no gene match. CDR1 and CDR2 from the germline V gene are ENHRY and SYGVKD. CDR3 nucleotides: TGTGCCATCAGCCTAGCGGGGGGGCGAACCGGGGAGCTGTTTTTT. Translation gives CAISLAGGRTGELFF.

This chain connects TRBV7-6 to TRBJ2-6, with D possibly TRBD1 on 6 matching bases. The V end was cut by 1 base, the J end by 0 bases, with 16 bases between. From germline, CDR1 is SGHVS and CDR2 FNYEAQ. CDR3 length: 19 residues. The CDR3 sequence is CASSLVSRDTHSGANVLTF. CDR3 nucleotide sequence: TGTGCCAGCAGCTTAGTTTCCAGGGACACGCACTCTGGGGCCAACGTCCTGACTTTC.

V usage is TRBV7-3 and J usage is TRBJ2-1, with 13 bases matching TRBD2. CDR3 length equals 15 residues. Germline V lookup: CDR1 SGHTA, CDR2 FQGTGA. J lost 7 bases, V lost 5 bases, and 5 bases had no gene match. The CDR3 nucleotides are TGTGCCAGCAGCACTAGCGGGGGGGCCGGGAATGAGCAGTTCTTC. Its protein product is CASSTSGGAGNEQFF.

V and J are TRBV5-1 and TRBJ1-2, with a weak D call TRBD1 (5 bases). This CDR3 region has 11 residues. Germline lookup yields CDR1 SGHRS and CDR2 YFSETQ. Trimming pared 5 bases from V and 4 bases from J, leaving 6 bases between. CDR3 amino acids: CASSDSYGYTF. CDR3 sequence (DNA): TGCGCCAGCAGTGACAGCTATGGCTACACCTTC. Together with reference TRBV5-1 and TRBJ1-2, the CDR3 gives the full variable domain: KAGVTQTPRYLIKTRGQQVTLSCSPISGHRSVSWYQQTPGQGLQFLFEYFSETQRNKGNFPGRFSGRQFSNSRSEMNVSTLELGDSALYLCASSDSYGYTFGSGTRLTVV.

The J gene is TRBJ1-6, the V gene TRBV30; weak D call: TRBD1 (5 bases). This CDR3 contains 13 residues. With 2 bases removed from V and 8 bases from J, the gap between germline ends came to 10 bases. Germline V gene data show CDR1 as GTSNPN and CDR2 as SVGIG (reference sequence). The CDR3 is CAWSSIGDSPLHF. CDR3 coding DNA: TGTGCCTGGAGTTCTATAGGGGATTCACCCCTCCACTTT.